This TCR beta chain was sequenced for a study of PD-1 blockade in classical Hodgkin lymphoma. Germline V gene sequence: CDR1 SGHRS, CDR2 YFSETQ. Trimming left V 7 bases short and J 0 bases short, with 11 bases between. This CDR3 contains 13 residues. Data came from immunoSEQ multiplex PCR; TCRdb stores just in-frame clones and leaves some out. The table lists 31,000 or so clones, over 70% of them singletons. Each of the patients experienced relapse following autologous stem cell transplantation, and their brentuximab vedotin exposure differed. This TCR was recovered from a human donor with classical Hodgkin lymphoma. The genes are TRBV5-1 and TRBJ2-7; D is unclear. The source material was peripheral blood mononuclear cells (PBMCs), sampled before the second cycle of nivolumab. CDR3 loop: CASSPQPSYEQYF. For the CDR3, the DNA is TGCGCCAGCTCCCCGCAACCCTCCTACGAGCAGTACTTC. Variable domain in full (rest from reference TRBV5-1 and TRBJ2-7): KAGVTQTPRYLIKTRGQQVTLSCSPISGHRSVSWYQQTPGQGLQFLFEYFSETQRNKGNFPGRFSGRQFSNSRSEMNVSTLELGDSALYLCASSPQPSYEQYFGPGTRLTVT.